This T cell receptor beta chain was sequenced in a study of blood T cell repertoires in COVID-19. Repertoires were generated with immunoSEQ multiplex PCR, while TCRdb's copy carries only in-frame clones and drops some. The sample has under 250,000 clones; around 83% are singletons. V lost 7 bases, J lost 4 bases, and 8 bases stayed unmatched. The CDR3 sequence is 15 residues long. CDR1 SNHLY and CDR2 FYNNEI come from the germline V gene. The clonotype originates from a young woman with acute or convalescent COVID-19. J is TRBJ2-3 and V is TRBV2; 10 bases are shared with TRBD1. The specimen was peripheral blood. The CDR3 DNA follows: TGTGCCAGCATGGAGAGGACAGGGGGGTCAGATACGCAGTATTTT. Amino acids: CASMERTGGSDTQYF.